The text below deals with one T cell receptor beta chain. As yet, its antigen is unknown. V trimming: 2 bases; J trimming: 6 bases; junction bases outside the gene matches: 4. CDR1 and CDR2 (germline): LNHNV, YYDKDF (reference sequence). The CDR3 spans 14 residues. TCRdb's copy holds only in-frame clones and misses some; the assay was immunoSEQ multiplex PCR. The repertoire includes 2,100,000 or so clones, approximately 96% of them detected once, and approximately 0.13% sits in the top ten. This record comes from a study of shared clonotypes between healthy human individuals. Whole-study context: The donor pool was made up of a couple of women and three men aged 18 to 49. General study results and limits: Sampling included only blood; tissue repertoires likely differ. The diversity represented, both genetic and in exposure history, was limited by few donors.

This clonotype was obtained from a man in his late teens or twenties in good health. This chain links TRBV15 with TRBJ2-7; 10 bases align to TRBD2. Sequences were obtained from naive CD4+ T cells sorted from blood. Subset: CD45RA+ positively selected. The CDR3 protein is CATSRKREGVEQYF. CDR3 DNA sequence: TGTGCCACCAGCAGAAAGCGGGAGGGGGTCGAGCAGTACTTC.